The 2 T cell receptor beta chains below were found in one sample sequenced in a study of metastatic and nonmetastatic thyroid tumors. TCRdb re-called the PCR reads through MiXCR. Seen here are about 35,000 clones, about 32% observed once, and the top ten hold 15% to 20%. There were no patients who had received any treatment before thyroid surgery. Sequenced: tumor tissue. The receptors originated from a female donor with papillary thyroid cancer or a benign thyroid nodule (not recorded which). Some clones in this sample may be carry-over from other donors' samples.

This clone was counted between two and nine times. J is TRBJ2-7 and V is TRBV20-1; a weak D match, TRBD1 (6 bases). There are 16 residues in the CDR3. Germline loops: CDR1 DFQATT, CDR2 SNEGSKA (reference sequence). The V end was cut by 3 bases, the J end by 0 bases, with 18 bases between. The CDR3 loop reads CSASGRVQGISYEQYF. The CDR3 nucleotides read TGCAGTGCTAGCGGAAGGGTCCAGGGGATCTCCTACGAGCAGTACTTC.

This chain links TRBV6-2 or TRBV6-3 with TRBJ2-1, with no clear D. Trimming took 7 bases from V and 4 from J, leaving 11 bases between them. This CDR3 is 13 amino acids long. The germline CDR1 and CDR2 sequences are MNHEY and SVGEGT. The CDR3 sequence: CASTHDGYNEQFF. CDR3 sequence (DNA): TGTGCCAGCACCCACGACGGGTACAATGAGCAGTTCTTC.